This T cell receptor beta chain is from a study of vaccination and CD4 T cells after COVID-19. Trimming removed 4 bases from V and 0 bases from J; junction bases left unmatched: 6. The germline V gene encodes CDR1 DFQATT and CDR2 SNEGSKA (reference sequence). This CDR3 region has 15 residues. Sequencing of the DNA from cultured CD4+ T cells was carried out with the Oncomine TCR Beta short-read assay. TCRdb re-analysed the PCR reads in MiXCR, keeping a single row per CDR3 protein. Of roughly 14,000 distinct CDR3 sequences listed, around 44% were seen once; the top ten hold 7% to 8.5%. The treatment here: approximately 9-day PBMC culture with coronavirus spike peptide pools or control peptides (ViraFEST assay). Concerning this clonotype itself: The antigen is not known.

This receptor was obtained from a human donor who had recovered from COVID-19. The chain combines TRBV20-1 with TRBJ1-5; 7 bases agree with TRBD1. The sequencing input was CD4+ T cells from blood, cultured in vitro. CDR3 sequence: CSATKGQYSNQPQHF. The CDR3 DNA reads as TGCAGTGCTACCAAGGGACAGTATAGCAATCAGCCCCAGCATTTT.